Following are 12 T cell receptor beta chains from one sample sequenced in a study of control samples from healthy donors and cancer patients. TCRdb's table, derived via immunoSEQ multiplex PCR, lists solely in-frame clones and lacks some. The sample contains 170,000 or so clones, more than 90% of which appear only once. Sequencing input: blood. The receptor source for this set is a man aged 30 to 45 in good health.

The chain combines TRBV19 with TRBJ2-7; 10 bases line up with TRBD2. V shed 4 bases and J 0 bases; nucleotides not matched to a gene: 0. Germline loops: CDR1 LNHDA, CDR2 SQIVND (reference sequence). The CDR3 covers 14 residues. Here the CDR3 reads CASSTSGSSYEQYF. Written as DNA, the CDR3 is TGTGCCAGTAGTACTAGCGGGAGCTCCTACGAGCAGTACTTC.

The chain uses TRBV6-5 and TRBJ2-7; TRBD2 agrees at 12 bases. Germline assignment: CDR1 MNHEY and CDR2 SVGAGI. The CDR3 totals 16 residues. J gave up 4 bases and V 0 bases, and 4 bases lay outside the gene matches. The CDR3: CASSYSKLAGGYEQYF. CDR3 sequence (DNA): TGTGCCAGCAGTTACTCGAAGCTAGCGGGAGGGTACGAGCAGTACTTC.

This chain joins TRBV27 and TRBJ1-2; TRBD1 aligns across 8 bases. CDR3 size: 15 residues. Trimming removed 0 bases from V and 7 bases from J; junction bases left unmatched: 7. Germline V gene lookup returns CDR1 MNHEY and CDR2 SMNVEV (reference sequence). The CDR3, as DNA: TGTGCCAGCAGTTTATCCAGGGGGCGGGCGGTTGGCTACACCTTC. It is translated as CASSLSRGRAVGYTF.

The genes are TRBV11-3 and TRBJ2-2; D remains unclear. The germline V gene has CDR1 SGHNT and CDR2 YENEEA. This CDR3 is 12 amino acids long. V lost 5 bases, J lost 3 bases, and 4 bases lay in between. CDR3 DNA: TGTGCCAGCAGCCCTGACACCGGGGAGCTGTTTTTT. Translated, it gives CASSPDTGELFF.

This sequence joins TRBV28 and TRBJ1-2; D not certain. Trimming cost V 7 bases and J 4 bases, with 10 bases left between them. Germline CDR1 is MDHEN and CDR2 is SYDVKM. The CDR3 has 12 amino acids. The CDR3 region has the DNA TGTGCCAGCACCTCCCGGACCTATGGCTACACCTTC. As protein: CASTSRTYGYTF.

This rearrangement joins TRBV6-5 to TRBJ2-1, with TRBD2 identical over 9 bases. The CDR3 is made up of 14 amino acids. CDR1 is MNHEY, CDR2 SVGAGI, per germline. Germline trimming cut 8 bases from V and 0 bases from J; bases unmatched to any gene: 2. The CDR3 region is CASSLAGSYNEQFF. The CDR3 DNA sequence: TGTGCCAGCTCACTAGCGGGCTCCTACAATGAGCAGTTCTTC.

V is TRBV10-2 and J is TRBJ2-1; 12 nucleotides agree with TRBD2. Trimming cost V 3 bases and J 9 bases; bases outside gene matches: 3. Germline CDR1 WSHSY, CDR2 SAAADI. CDR3 size: 14 residues. CDR3 DNA: TGCGCCAGCAGTGAATTACTAGCGGGGGGTGAGCAGTTCTTC. Protein sequence: CASSELLAGGEQFF.

The rearrangement joins TRBV7-6 to TRBJ2-7; D remains ambiguous. The CDR3 length is 14 residues. The ends were cut back, 1 base at V and 0 bases at J, with 7 bases in the middle. Germline loops: CDR1 SGHVS, CDR2 FNYEAQ. The CDR3 nucleotides are TGTGCCAGCAGCTTAGATTGGAACTCCTACGAGCAGTACTTC. Translation: CASSLDWNSYEQYF.

This clone was detected only a few times. The CDR3 is CASSPPTGTGVQQYF. The CDR3 coding sequence is TGTGCCAGCAGTCCACCAACCGGGACAGGGGTACAGCAGTACTTC. The gene calls are TRBV28 and TRBJ2-7, with 10 bases lining up with TRBD1. The CDR3 is 15 amino acids. The trim removed 5 bases at V and 8 bases at J, leaving 12 bases unmatched. Looked up from germline, CDR1 is MDHEN and CDR2 is SYDVKM.

The chain joins TRBV4-1 to TRBJ1-2; D gene ambiguous. Trimming shortened V by 0 bases and J by 4 bases, and 9 bases separated the two germline ends. CDR3 length: 14 amino acids. Germline values: CDR1 MGHRA, CDR2 YSYEKL. CDR3 protein: CASSQDQGFYGYTF. The CDR3 DNA sequence: TGCGCCAGCAGCCAAGATCAAGGATTCTATGGCTACACCTTC.

This chain joins TRBV6-4 and TRBJ2-5; 8 bases match TRBD2. This CDR3 has 16 residues. V was pared by 6 bases and J by 4 bases, with 13 bases of the junction left unmatched. Germline values: CDR1 MRHNA, CDR2 SNTAGT. This chain's CDR3 is CASSPRGGAIRETQYF. The CDR3 DNA reads as TGTGCCAGCAGCCCCCGGGGGGGGGCGATAAGAGAGACCCAGTACTTC.

The chain carries TRBV21-1 and TRBJ2-1; TRBD2 is the table's D call, not checked against the DNA. TRBV21-1 constitutes a pseudogene. The CDR3 covers 13 residues. In DNA form, the CDR3 reads TGTGCCAGCAGCCACGGGGGGGGAGCTGAGCAGTTCTTC. Translated: CASSHGGGAEQFF.